This T cell receptor (beta chain) comes out of a study of yellow fever vaccine responses in identical twins. TCRdb re-derived calls from the RT-PCR reads in MiXCR, one entry per CDR3 protein. In the table there are fewer than 4,000 distinct CDR3 sequences, 90% of which are singletons. Overall study findings and caveats: In identical twins, vaccine T cell responses appeared partly shared and partly individual.

Turning to this clonotype: Its antigen is currently unknown.

The sample here was T cells from blood (PBMCs), unsorted or a sorted subset (not recorded which), taken before or after yellow fever vaccination (not recorded which). This sequence was found in a young woman who received the yellow fever vaccine.

The CDR3 coding sequence is TGTGCCATCAGTGAAGTTTCGGGGGGGTACTACGAGCAGTACTTC. The encoded protein is CAISEVSGGYYEQYF. V and J are TRBV10-3 and TRBJ2-7; 8 bases are shared with TRBD2. Per the germline V gene, CDR1 is ENHRY and CDR2 is SYGVKD. J lost 3 bases, V lost 3 bases, and 7 bases had no gene match. CDR3 length equals 15 residues.